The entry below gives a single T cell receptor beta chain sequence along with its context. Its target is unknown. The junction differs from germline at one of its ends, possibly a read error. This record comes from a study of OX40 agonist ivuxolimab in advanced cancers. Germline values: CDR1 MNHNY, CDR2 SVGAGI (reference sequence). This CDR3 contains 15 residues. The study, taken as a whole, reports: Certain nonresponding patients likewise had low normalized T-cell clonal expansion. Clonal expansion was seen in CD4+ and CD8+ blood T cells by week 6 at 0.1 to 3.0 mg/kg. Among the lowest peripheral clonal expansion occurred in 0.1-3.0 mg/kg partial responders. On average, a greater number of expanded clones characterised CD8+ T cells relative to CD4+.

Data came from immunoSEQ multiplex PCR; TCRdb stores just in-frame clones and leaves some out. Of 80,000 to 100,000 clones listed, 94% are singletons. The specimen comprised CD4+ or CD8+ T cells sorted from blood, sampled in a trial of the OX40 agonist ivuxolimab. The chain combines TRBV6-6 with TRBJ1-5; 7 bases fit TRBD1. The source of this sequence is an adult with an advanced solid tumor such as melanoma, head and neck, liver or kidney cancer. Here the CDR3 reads CASRLGQPFHQAQHF. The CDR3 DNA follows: TGTGCCAGCAGACTGGGACAGCCTTTCCATCAGGCCCAGCATTTT.